The rows below give T cell receptor beta chains drawn from one sample of a study of T cell repertoires in cytomegalovirus infection. TCRdb processed the reads anew with MiXCR; each CDR3 protein has one entry. Of roughly 760,000 distinct CDR3 sequences listed, 35% to 45% are singletons. The sequenced material came from PBMCs. These TCRs come from a human donor in good health (CMV status not recorded). Some clones in this sample may be carry-over from other donors' samples. Each CDR3 is given with its conserved first and last residue. The D gene is left open where the match is weak. The size of a clone is reported for some rows only, either as once, few or many, or as a class for expanded clones.

v_call,d_call,j_call,clone_size,cdr3_nt,cdr3_aa
TRBV7-2,-,TRBJ1-2,few,TGTGCCAGCAGCTTAGCGGGGGGGTACTACTATGGCTACACCTTC,CASSLAGGYYYGYTF
TRBV5-5,TRBD1,TRBJ1-2,few,TGTGCCAGCAGCTTGGGGGACAGGATGATATATGGCTACACCTTC,CASSLGDRMIYGYTF
TRBV28,-,TRBJ1-2,-,TGTGCCAGCATCCAAATCGGGCGGGCCCATCCGAACTATGGCTACACCTTC,CASIQIGRAHPNYGYTF
TRBV7-3,-,TRBJ2-1,many,TGTGCCAGCAGCGAAGACGGCTACAATGAGCAGTTCTTC,CASSEDGYNEQFF
TRBV14,TRBD2,TRBJ2-2,-,TGTGCCAGCAGCCTAATCGGGAGGGCCGGGGAGCTGTTTTTT,CASSLIGRAGELFF
TRBV7-6,TRBD2,TRBJ2-2,-,TGTGCCAGCAGCTTAAACCCGGGACTAGCGGGAGGTGGCACCGGGGAGCTGTTTTTT,CASSLNPGLAGGGTGELFF
TRBV5-6,-,TRBJ2-3,-,TGTGCCAGCAGCTTGTCTGGGTACCCGGATACGCAGTATTTT,CASSLSGYPDTQYF
TRBV10-3,TRBD1,TRBJ1-3,once,TGTGCCATCAGTCCGACAGGGGCCTCTGGAAACACCATATATTTT,CAISPTGASGNTIYF
TRBV5-5,-,TRBJ2-7,few,TGTGCCAGCAGCTTGGTTTACGGGGAGAGCTACGAGCAGTACTTC,CASSLVYGESYEQYF
TRBV3-1,TRBD1,TRBJ2-1,-,TGTGCCAGCAGCCTAGGACAGGGGATTGAGCAGTTCTTC,CASSLGQGIEQFF
TRBV7-2,-,TRBJ1-4,many,TGTGCCAGCAGCTTAGGGGAGCGCCCCACGGTTGGGACAAATGAAAAACTGTTTTTT,CASSLGERPTVGTNEKLFF
TRBV4-1,-,TRBJ2-7,-,TGCGCCAGCAGCCTCCAGGGGCCCGGAACCTACGAGCAGTACTTC,CASSLQGPGTYEQYF
TRBV10-3,-,TRBJ2-1,-,TGTGCCATCAAAGACTCAAGCTCCTACAATGAGCAGTTCTTC,CAIKDSSSYNEQFF
TRBV6-1,TRBD1,TRBJ1-1,-,TGTGCCAGCAGTGATAGGGACAGACAAGCTTTCTTT,CASSDRDRQAFF
TRBV20-1,TRBD1,TRBJ1-6,-,TGCAGTGCTAGGGGGACAGGGCTGAGTTCACCCCTCCACTTT,CSARGTGLSSPLHF
TRBV25-1,TRBD1,TRBJ1-2,few,TGTGCCAGCAGTGAATCGGGACAGCTTCTCTATGGCTACACCTTC,CASSESGQLLYGYTF
TRBV6-6,-,TRBJ1-4,-,TGTGCCAGCAGTGCATCGGGACGGATACAAAGCGCCGAAAAACTGTTTTTT,CASSASGRIQSAEKLFF
TRBV28,TRBD2,TRBJ2-1,-,TGTGCCAGCAGTACCCGTGGGGAGGGAAGGTCCTACAATGAGCAGTTCTTC,CASSTRGEGRSYNEQFF
TRBV6-2/TRBV6-3,TRBD2,TRBJ2-2,few,TGTGCCACCAGAGCGGGGGGCGACACCGGGGAGCTGTTTTTT,CATRAGGDTGELFF
TRBV6-5,-,TRBJ1-3,few,TGTGCCAGCAGTGTCACAGGGTCCTCTGGAAACACCATATATTTT,CASSVTGSSGNTIYF
TRBV10-1,TRBD2,TRBJ2-5,-,TGCGCCAGCAGTGAGGCCCTAGCGGGGGGCCCAACGATGCGCTTC,CASSEALAGGPTMRF
TRBV27,-,TRBJ1-2,many,TGTGCCAGCAGTTTGAAGGGTGGGGGCTACACCTTC,CASSLKGGGYTF
TRBV24-1,TRBD2,TRBJ2-2,-,TGTGCCACCCAGACTAGCGTACACACCGGGGATCTGTTTTTT,CATQTSVHTGDLFF
TRBV12-3/TRBV12-4,-,TRBJ1-3,few,TGTGCCAGCAGTTTTATCCAAGCGGGAAACACCATATATTTT,CASSFIQAGNTIYF
TRBV7-2,TRBD1,TRBJ1-2,-,TGTGTCAGCAGCACCGACAGGGTTAATGGCTACACCTTC,CVSSTDRVNGYTF
TRBV7-6,-,TRBJ1-2,-,TGTGCCAGCAGCTCGTCAGGGGAGGCCTATGGCTACACCTTC,CASSSSGEAYGYTF
TRBV7-8,-,TRBJ2-7,many,TGTGCCAGCAGCTCATTCCGGGACACACGCTCCTACGAGCAGTACTTC,CASSSFRDTRSYEQYF
TRBV19,-,TRBJ2-7,few,TGTGCCAGTAGTCCTGGGACTCGAGGCTCCTACGAGCAGTACTTC,CASSPGTRGSYEQYF
TRBV7-6,TRBD1,TRBJ1-6,few,TGTGCCAGCCGAGAGGGACAGGGGATGGGGGGTAATTCACCCCTCCACTTT,CASREGQGMGGNSPLHF
TRBV20-1,TRBD2,TRBJ2-5,-,TGCAGTGCTAGTGGAGGACTAGGCCGGGTAGAGACCCAGTACTTC,CSASGGLGRVETQYF
TRBV28,TRBD2,TRBJ2-1,many,TGTGCCAGCAGTCCGAGTGGACTAGCGGGGCACTTGGCTTTTACAAATGAGCAGTTCTTC,CASSPSGLAGHLAFTNEQFF
TRBV5-6,-,TRBJ2-3,-,TGTGCCAGCAGCTTGGAATCTAGCATGAGGACAGATACGCAGTATTTT,CASSLESSMRTDTQYF
TRBV2,-,TRBJ1-1,once,TGTGCCAGCAGTGAAGCCCGGAGACAATCTTTCTTT,CASSEARRQSFF
TRBV7-3,TRBD2,TRBJ2-5,-,TGTGCCAGCAGCAGGGGACTAATGGAGACCCAGTACTTC,CASSRGLMETQYF
TRBV12-3/TRBV12-4,-,TRBJ2-3,few,TGTGCCAGCAGCCTACCGGGACAAGGGCCAGATACGCAGTATTTT,CASSLPGQGPDTQYF
TRBV12-3/TRBV12-4,TRBD2,TRBJ2-7,few,TGTGCCAGCAGTTTACACAACCCGGGAGGGGCAGGGGTATACGAGCAGTACTTC,CASSLHNPGGAGVYEQYF
TRBV20-1,-,TRBJ2-3,few,TGCAGTGCTATGGCTAGCAGAGGCACAGATACGCAGTATTTT,CSAMASRGTDTQYF
TRBV25-1,-,TRBJ1-6,-,TGTGCCAGCAGTGGCTTCGGCAGCTCCTATAATTCACCCCTCCACTTT,CASSGFGSSYNSPLHF
TRBV7-8,TRBD2,TRBJ2-3,few,TGTGCCAGCAGCTTCCGACTAGCGGGAATCACAGATACGCAGTATTTT,CASSFRLAGITDTQYF
TRBV7-9,TRBD1,TRBJ2-2,-,TGTGGCAGCAGCCCAACTTCCGGGACAGGGCCAGGGGAGCTGTTTTTT,CGSSPTSGTGPGELFF
TRBV12-3/TRBV12-4,TRBD1,TRBJ1-1,-,TGTGCCAGCAGCCAAAGGACAGGGGGTAACACTGAAGATTTCTTT,CASSQRTGGNTEDFF
TRBV5-6,-,TRBJ2-1,-,TGTGCCAGCAGCCCCCTTATATACAATGAGCAGTTCTTC,CASSPLIYNEQFF
TRBV2,TRBD2,TRBJ2-5,many,TGTGCCAGCAGTGTTCTACTAGCGGCGACTGAGACCCAGTACTTC,CASSVLLAATETQYF
TRBV6-1,-,TRBJ2-7,few,TGTGCCAGCTCCTCCAGACCCTCCTACGAGCAGTACTTC,CASSSRPSYEQYF
TRBV7-9,-,TRBJ1-5,few,TGTGCCAGCAGCTTAGGATTTCAGGGAAATAGCAATCAGCCCCAGCATTTT,CASSLGFQGNSNQPQHF
TRBV4-1,TRBD1,TRBJ2-7,few,TGCGCCAGCTCAGCACAGGGGACCAGGCTTGGGTACGAGCAGTACTTC,CASSAQGTRLGYEQYF
TRBV6-6,-,TRBJ1-2,-,TGTGCCAGCAGTTTTGAACAGGGAAGCTATGGCTACACCTTC,CASSFEQGSYGYTF
TRBV5-6,-,TRBJ2-7,few,TGTGCCAGCAGTCCCGGGACGGTCTTAAGCTACGAGCAGTACTTC,CASSPGTVLSYEQYF
TRBV5-4,TRBD2,TRBJ2-5,-,TGTGCCGACGGGGGGACTACCGCCGGGGAGACCCGGTACTTC,CADGGTTAGETRYF
TRBV24-1,TRBD1,TRBJ1-5,-,TGTGCCCCCAGTGATACGCGACAGGGGGCCCTGAATCAGCCCCAGCATTTT,CAPSDTRQGALNQPQHF
TRBV7-9,-,TRBJ2-3,-,TGTGCCAGCAGCTCCTCTTCACCCCGGGGGCCCTCCACAGATACGCAGTATTTT,CASSSSSPRGPSTDTQYF
TRBV15,-,TRBJ1-5,-,TGTGCCACCAGCAGAGAGGACAGCAACAATCAGCCCCAGCATTTT,CATSREDSNNQPQHF
TRBV25-1,TRBD2,TRBJ2-1,-,TGTGCCAGCAGTCTGTTTGGGACTAGCCGCAATGAGCAGTTCTTC,CASSLFGTSRNEQFF
TRBV12-5,-,TRBJ1-2,-,TGTGCTAGTGGTTTGAATGGACGCTCCATCGGCTACACCTTC,CASGLNGRSIGYTF
TRBV7-2,TRBD2,TRBJ2-3,-,TGTGCCAGCAGCCCAGGGACTAGCGGGATAAGAGCAGATACGCAGTATTTT,CASSPGTSGIRADTQYF